This T cell receptor (beta chain) was sequenced during a study of T cells in Graves' hyperthyroidism and ophthalmopathy. Template material for amplifying TCR beta CDR3 regions consisted of RNA transcripts. First-round RT-PCR of the TCR CDR3 relied on the HTBI primer set. TCRdb recomputed calls from the multiplex PCR reads with MiXCR, one row per CDR3 protein. The sample lists roughly 510,000 distinct CDR3 sequences, roughly 20% occurring once. Hyperthyroidism, newly diagnosed and lasting under 2 months, affected patients aged 18 to 65. This clonotype was detected ten times or more. The antigen remains unidentified. CDR1 MDHEN and CDR2 SYDVKM come from the germline V gene. V was cut by 2 bases and J by 13 bases, with 21 bases left in between. The CDR3 loop spans 15 amino acids. Whole-study findings and limits: Most thyroid clonotypes expanded above 0.001 were also detected in blood.

The sequence was obtained from a man aged 18 to 29 with Graves' hyperthyroidism. The sequencing input was blood. The chain links TRBV28 to TRBJ1-5; D uncertain. CDR3 protein: CASSLSPPLEPRQHF. The CDR3 DNA reads TGTGCCAGCAGTTTAAGCCCCCCCCTTGAACCGAGGCAGCATTTT.